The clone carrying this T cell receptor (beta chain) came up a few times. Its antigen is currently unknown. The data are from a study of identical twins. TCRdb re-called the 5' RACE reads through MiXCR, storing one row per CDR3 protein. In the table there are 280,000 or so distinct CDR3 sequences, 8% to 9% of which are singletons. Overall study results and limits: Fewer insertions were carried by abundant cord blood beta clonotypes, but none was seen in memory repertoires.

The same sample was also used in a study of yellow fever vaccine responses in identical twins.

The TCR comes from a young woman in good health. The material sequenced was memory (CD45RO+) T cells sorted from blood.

The CDR3 sequence is CASSDDLGGKGEQYF. The CDR3 DNA reads as TGCGCCAGCAGTGACGACCTGGGGGGAAAAGGGGAGCAGTACTTC. The chain links TRBV10-1 to TRBJ2-7; tentatively, D is TRBD2 (6 bases). V shed 3 bases and J shed 7 bases, with 19 bases lying between them. Germline-derived CDR1 and CDR2 are WNHNN and SYGVQD (reference sequence). The CDR3 totals 15 residues.